This T cell receptor (beta chain) appears in the sequencing data of a study of T cells in Graves' hyperthyroidism and ophthalmopathy. Study-level results: In the blood, most expanded thyroid clonotypes above 0.001 appeared as well.

The patients, who ranged from 18 to 65 in age, presented with newly diagnosed hyperthyroidism lasting under 2 months. Exclusions: uncontrolled infection, other autoimmune disease, pregnancy, lactation. Of note for this clonotype: Its antigen is unknown.

The CDR3 extends over 13 amino acids. V lost 7 bases and J lost 3, with 13 bases in between. The germline V gene encodes CDR1 SGHTA and CDR2 FQGNSA. Authors of the study amplified TCR beta CDR3 regions from RNA transcripts. Primed by the HTBI set, a first-round RT-PCR was run on the TCR CDR3. TCRdb reanalysed the multiplex PCR reads using MiXCR and keeps one entry per CDR3 protein. Among around 540,000 distinct CDR3 sequences listed, more than 45% were seen once. V usage is TRBV7-2 and J usage is TRBJ2-7, with D possibly matching TRBD1 (6 bases). The TCR sequence derives from a woman aged 18-35 years with Graves' hyperthyroidism. The sample taken for sequencing was peripheral blood or thyroid tissue (not recorded which). Written as DNA, the CDR3 is TGTGCCAGCACCAAGAGGGGGAGCTACGAGCAGTACTTC. It codes for CASTKRGSYEQYF.